Below are 14 T cell receptor beta chains sequenced from a single sample in a study of CD8 T cells in ankylosing spondylitis. MiXCR, run by TCRdb on the 5' RACE reads, gives a single entry per CDR3 protein. In the table there are roughly 130,000 distinct CDR3 sequences, roughly 8.8% of which are singletons. Sequencing was carried out using blood, either unsorted or a sorted T cell fraction (not recorded which). The receptors here all came from a male donor with ankylosing spondylitis or in good health (not recorded which).

At least ten counts were recorded for this clonotype. The rearrangement joins TRBV29-1 to TRBJ1-2, with 7 bases lining up with TRBD1. The CDR3 length is 17 residues. CDR1 is SQVTM, CDR2 ANQGSEA, per germline. V was clipped by 1 base and J by 8 bases; unmatched bases: 19. DNA for the CDR3: TGCAGCGTTGAAGCGCGAGGGGGCGCTTCCCCCCACTTGGGCTACACCTTC. This gives the protein CSVEARGGASPHLGYTF. Drawing the rest from reference TRBV29-1 and TRBJ1-2, the complete variable domain is SAVISQKPSRDICQRGTSLTIQCQVDSQVTMMFWYRQQPGQSLTLIATANQGSEATYESGFVIDKFPISRPNLTFSTLTVSNMSPEDSSIYLCSVEARGGASPHLGYTFGSGTRLTVV.

This clonotype was counted ten times or more. The V gene is TRBV20-1, the J gene TRBJ1-1; tentatively, D is TRBD1 (6 bases). There are 12 residues in the CDR3. Trimming pared 5 bases from V and 2 bases from J, leaving 9 bases between. CDR1 is DFQATT and CDR2 is SNEGSKA in the germline V gene (reference sequence). The CDR3 sequence is CSALQGNTEAFF. The CDR3, as DNA: TGCAGTGCTCTACAGGGAAACACTGAAGCTTTCTTT.

The table lists this clonotype with a few counts. The chain has TRBV20-1 and TRBJ2-7, with D hard to call. Between the trimmed V and J ends, which lost 6 bases and 2 bases, there was a span of 11 bases. Germline CDR1 and CDR2: DFQATT and SNEGSKA (reference sequence). The CDR3 consists of 12 residues. CDR3 sequence (DNA): TGCAGTGCCAGCTCAAGGGCCTACGAGCAGTACTTC. Protein: CSASSRAYEQYF.

There are many counts of this clonotype. The chain has TRBV29-1 and TRBJ2-2; D is possibly TRBD1 (6 bases). Trimming took 7 bases from V and 5 from J, leaving 26 bases between them. Germline V CDR1 and CDR2: SQVTM, ANQGSEA. This CDR3 is 17 amino acids long. CDR3 sequence (DNA): TGCAGCGCCTCCGGTTATGGCAGGGGTAAAGGGACCGGGGAGCTGTTTTTT. Translation gives CSASGYGRGKGTGELFF.

This clonotype was seen repeatedly, ten times or more. As DNA, the CDR3 is TGCGCCAGCAGCCGGGACAACTCCTACGAGCAGTACTTC. It yields the protein CASSRDNSYEQYF. The genes are TRBV5-1 and TRBJ2-7; D is possibly TRBD1 (6 bases). CDR3 length: 13 residues. CDR1 SGHRS and CDR2 YFSETQ come from the germline V gene. Trimming removed 4 bases from V and 0 bases from J, with 8 bases in between.

This clonotype occurred many times. The rearrangement joins TRBV20-1 to TRBJ1-4; maybe TRBD1 (5 bases). The CDR3 sequence is 15 residues long. V was shortened by 6 bases and J by 4 bases, with 18 bases between the two germline ends. Germline V gives CDR1 DFQATT, CDR2 SNEGSKA (reference sequence). The CDR3 spells CSATGTSNRNEKLFF. The CDR3 nucleotides read TGCAGTGCGACCGGGACGTCGAATCGTAATGAAAAACTGTTTTTT.

Many counts were recorded for this clonotype. This chain connects TRBV29-1 to TRBJ2-1, with unresolved D. This CDR3 region has 12 residues. Germline V CDR1 and CDR2: SQVTM, ANQGSEA. Trimming took off 5 bases at V and 0 bases at J, with 5 bases between the two ends. The CDR3 region has the DNA TGCAGCGTTCACTTCTCCTACAATGAGCAGTTCTTC. Amino acids: CSVHFSYNEQFF.

This clonotype was seen a few times. The chain couples TRBV7-3 to TRBJ2-5; a possible D gene is TRBD1 (6 bases). Germline V gene data show CDR1 as SGHTA and CDR2 as FQGTGA. The germline V and J ends were trimmed by 6 bases and 5 bases, with 16 bases remaining between them. This CDR3 is built from 14 residues. For the CDR3, the DNA is TGTGCCAGCAGTCCGACCTCAGGGGTTGAGACCCAGTACTTC. Translating it yields CASSPTSGVETQYF.

This clonotype has a handful of counts. The genes are TRBV4-2 and TRBJ2-1; TRBD2 aligns across 8 bases. V was clipped by 4 bases and J by 6 bases; unmatched bases: 17. The CDR3 extends over 18 amino acids. The germline CDR1 and CDR2 sequences are LGHNA and YNFKEQ. The CDR3 DNA sequence: TGTGCCAGCAGCCCCACTCTCCCCGGGACTAGTTCAGGCAATGAGCAGTTCTTC. As protein: CASSPTLPGTSSGNEQFF.

The genes are TRBV18 and TRBJ2-7, with D possibly being TRBD1 or TRBD2 (5 bases each). The CDR3 extends over 15 amino acids. Trimming took 2 bases from V and 6 from J, leaving 17 bases between them. Germline loops: CDR1 KGHSH, CDR2 LQKENI. DNA for the CDR3: TGTGCCAGCTCACCAAGGGGACGAGCCCTTCCCGAGCAGTACTTC. Its translation is CASSPRGRALPEQYF. Using reference TRBV18 and TRBJ2-7 for the parts outside the CDR3, the full variable domain is NAGVMQNPRHLVRRRGQEARLRCSPMKGHSHVYWYRQLPEEGLKFMVYLQKENIIDESGMPKERFSAEFPKEGPSILRIQQVVRGDSAAYFCASSPRGRALPEQYFGPGTRLTVT.

This clonotype was recorded at least ten times. This chain links TRBV20-1 with TRBJ2-7; D gene ambiguous. V gave up 1 base and J gave up 0 bases, with 7 bases separating them. Germline CDR1 and CDR2: DFQATT and SNEGSKA (reference sequence). The CDR3 consists of 13 residues. The CDR3 coding sequence is TGCAGTGCTAGAGTTGGCATCTCCTACGAGCAGTACTTC. Its translation: CSARVGISYEQYF.

The chain recombines TRBV7-2 with TRBJ2-7; 10 positions agree with TRBD2. Germline V gene sequence: CDR1 SGHTA, CDR2 FQGNSA. The trim removed 7 bases at V and 10 bases at J, leaving 19 bases unmatched. The CDR3 is made up of 16 amino acids. CDR3 sequence: CASNPPGTSALREQYF. In DNA, the CDR3 is TGTGCCAGCAACCCCCCCGGGACTAGCGCCTTGAGGGAACAGTACTTC.

The chain employs TRBV5-1 and TRBJ2-1, with 10 nucleotides matching TRBD2. After removal of 0 bases from V and 9 bases from J, the junction contained 9 bases not matched to a gene. Per the germline V gene, CDR1 is SGHRS and CDR2 is YFSETQ. The CDR3 sequence is 16 residues long. In DNA, the CDR3 is TGCGCCAGCAGCTTGGATTCGGGACTAGCGTCCCGTGAGCAGTTCTTC. Translated, it gives CASSLDSGLASREQFF.

This clonotype showed up many times. V and J are TRBV7-2 and TRBJ2-7; 10 bases agree with TRBD2. The CDR3 runs 15 residues. Germline CDR1 SGHTA, CDR2 FQGNSA. Trimming took 5 bases from V and 3 from J; bases not matched to a gene: 7. The CDR3: CASSLSGGEFYEQYF. CDR3 DNA: TGTGCCAGCAGCCTCAGCGGGGGGGAGTTCTACGAGCAGTACTTC. Full variable domain (outside the CDR3, taken from reference TRBV7-2 and TRBJ2-7): GAGVSQSPSNKVTEKGKDVELRCDPISGHTALYWYRQSLGQGLEFLIYFQGNSAPDKSGLPSDRFSAERTGGSVSTLTIQRTQQEDSAVYLCASSLSGGEFYEQYFGPGTRLTVT.